These 10 T cell receptor beta chains came from one sample sequenced in a study of vaccination and CD4 T cells after COVID-19. Treatment given: approximately 9-day PBMC culture with coronavirus spike peptide pools or control peptides (ViraFEST assay). Cultured CD4+ T cell DNA was sequenced using the Oncomine TCR Beta short-read assay. TCRdb passed the PCR reads through MiXCR, listing each CDR3 protein once. The sample gives about 13,000 distinct CDR3 sequences, 50% to 60% of which show up once; around 18% is in the top ten. These TCRs are of unknown antigen specificity. Sequencing was performed on cultured CD4+ T cells from blood, taken after SARS-CoV-2 vaccination. These receptors all come from a human donor with COVID-19.

V and J are TRBV28 and TRBJ1-3, with 10 bases identical to TRBD1. The length of the CDR3 is 14 residues. Per the germline V gene, CDR1 is MDHEN and CDR2 is SYDVKM. The trim removed 6 bases at V and 7 bases at J, leaving 6 bases unmatched. The CDR3 reads CASSQPGQGNTIYF. The CDR3 DNA is TGTGCCAGCAGCCAGCCGGGACAGGGGAACACCATATATTTT.

V usage is TRBV12-3 or TRBV12-4 and J usage is TRBJ1-5; 8 bases align to TRBD1. The CDR3 length is 14 residues. Trimming removed 5 bases from V and 6 bases from J; junction bases left unmatched: 6. DNA for the CDR3: TGTGCCAGCAGTAATGACAGGGGCGTTCAGCCCCAGCATTTT. Its translation is CASSNDRGVQPQHF.

Worth noting for this clonotype: Germline is not matched at one junction end, which may reflect a read error. This rearrangement joins TRBV7-2 to TRBJ2-3; possibly TRBD2 for D (5 bases). Germline CDR1 is SGHTA and CDR2 is FQGNSA. The length of the CDR3 is 13 residues. CDR3 DNA: TGTGCCAGCAGCCCCGGGGTCGCAGATGCGCAGTATTTT. Translation gives CASSPGVADAQYF.

The sample holds a few counts of this clonotype. This chain joins TRBV20-1 and TRBJ1-6, with TRBD1 as a possible D gene (5 bases). Germline V gives CDR1 DFQATT, CDR2 SNEGSKA (reference sequence). The CDR3 has 13 residues. Trimming took off 4 bases at V and 14 bases at J, with 18 bases between the two ends. This CDR3 reads CSATRSEGSALHF. Here the CDR3 DNA reads TGCAGTGCTACAAGATCGGAGGGGTCGGCCCTCCACTTT.

The V gene is TRBV2, the J gene TRBJ1-2; unclear D gene. The V end lost 3 bases, the J end lost 4 bases, and 12 bases lay between the germline ends. This CDR3 spans 14 amino acids. From germline, CDR1 is SNHLY and CDR2 FYNNEI. In nucleotides, the CDR3 is TGTGCCAGCAGTGAGGAAAGGAGTATCTATGGCTACACCTTC. It specifies CASSEERSIYGYTF. The whole variable domain, filled in from reference TRBV2 and TRBJ1-2, reads EPEVTQTPSHQVTQMGQEVILRCVPISNHLYFYWYRQILGQKVEFLVSFYNNEISEKSEIFDDQFSVERPDGSNFTLKIRSTKLEDSAMYFCASSEERSIYGYTFGSGTRLTVV.

As for this clonotype: This CDR3 is missing its conserved last phenylalanine or tryptophan, likely due to a read error. The rearrangement uses TRBV7-2 and TRBJ2-2; TRBD1 aligns across 7 bases. Germline V gives CDR1 SGHTA, CDR2 FQGNSA. The CDR3 spans 15 residues. Losses at the gene ends were 5 bases for V and 0 bases for J; bases not matched to a gene: 3. The CDR3 nucleotides are TGTGCCAGCAGCGTTCAGGGGGCGAACACCGGGGAGCTGTTTTTA. It translates to CASSVQGANTGELFL.

J is TRBJ2-5 and V is TRBV7-6; a weak D match, TRBD2 (5 bases). CDR3 length equals 16 residues. V lost 10 bases to trimming and J lost 3 bases, with 24 bases between them. Germline loops: CDR1 SGHVS, CDR2 FNYEAQ. The CDR3 DNA reads TGTGCCACCCTACCCACCGCGCGGGCGAAGAAAGAGACCCAGTACTTC. Its translation is CATLPTARAKKETQYF.

This clonotype was counted a few times. V gene TRBV6-1 combines with J gene TRBJ1-6; maybe TRBD1 (5 bases). The ends were cut back, 4 bases at V and 7 bases at J, with 14 bases in the middle. Germline CDR1 and CDR2: MNHNS and SASEGT. The CDR3 spans 15 residues. The CDR3 nucleotides are TGTGCCAGCAGTGGACCCGGGACGGCAAATTCACCCCTCCACTTT. As protein: CASSGPGTANSPLHF.

The V call is TRBV6-1, the J call TRBJ1-1, with a tentative D call TRBD1 (6 bases). Looked up from germline, CDR1 is MNHNS and CDR2 is SASEGT. V lost 3 bases, J lost 5 bases, and 10 bases lay in between. This CDR3 has 13 amino acids. This CDR3 is CASSDWGATEAFF. The CDR3 region has the DNA TGTGCCAGCAGTGATTGGGGGGCAACTGAAGCTTTCTTT.

A few counts support this clonotype. The CDR3 region is CSASESGTAYEAFF. The CDR3 DNA follows: TGCAGTGCTAGCGAGTCCGGGACAGCTTACGAAGCTTTCTTT. The J gene is TRBJ1-1, the V gene TRBV20-1; 7 nucleotides agree with TRBD1. V was pared by 3 bases and J by 8 bases, with 12 bases of the junction left unmatched. CDR3 length: 14 amino acids. The V gene's germline CDR1 is DFQATT and CDR2 SNEGSKA (reference sequence).